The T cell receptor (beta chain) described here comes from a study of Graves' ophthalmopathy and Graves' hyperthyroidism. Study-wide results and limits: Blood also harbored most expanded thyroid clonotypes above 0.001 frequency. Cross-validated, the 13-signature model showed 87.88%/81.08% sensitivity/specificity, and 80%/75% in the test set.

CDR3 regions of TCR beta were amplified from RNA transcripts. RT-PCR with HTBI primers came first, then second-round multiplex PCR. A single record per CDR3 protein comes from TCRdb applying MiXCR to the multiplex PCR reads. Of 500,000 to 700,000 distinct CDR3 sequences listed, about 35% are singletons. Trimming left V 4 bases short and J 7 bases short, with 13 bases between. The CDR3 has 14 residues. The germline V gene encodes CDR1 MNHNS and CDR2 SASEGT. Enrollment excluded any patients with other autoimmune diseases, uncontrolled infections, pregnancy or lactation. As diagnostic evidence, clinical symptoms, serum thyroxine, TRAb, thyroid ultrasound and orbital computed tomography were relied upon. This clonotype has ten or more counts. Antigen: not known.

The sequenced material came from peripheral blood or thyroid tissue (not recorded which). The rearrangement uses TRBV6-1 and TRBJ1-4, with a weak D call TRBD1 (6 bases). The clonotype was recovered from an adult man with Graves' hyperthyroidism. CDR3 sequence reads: CASSAGGASEKLFF. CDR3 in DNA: TGTGCCAGCAGTGCCGGGGGCGCGAGTGAAAAACTGTTTTTT.